Detailed here is one T cell receptor (beta chain). This specimen belongs to a study of blood T cell repertoires in COVID-19. Using immunoSEQ multiplex PCR, the repertoire was profiled, and TCRdb retains in-frame clones only, with some absent. The sample includes about 80,000 clones, around 87% of them seen just once. V was clipped by 6 bases and J by 8 bases, with 13 bases between them. CDR1 is MDHEN, CDR2 SYDVKM, per germline. The CDR3 is 12 residues long. This TCR derives from a woman aged 80 or older with active or convalescent COVID-19. The specimen was peripheral blood. The chain joins TRBV28 to TRBJ1-2; tentatively, D is TRBD1 (5 bases). DNA of the CDR3: TGTGCCAGCAGCCAGACAGAGGCGGGCTACACCTTC. This translates into CASSQTEAGYTF.